This entry is about one T cell receptor beta chain. Its recognized antigen is unknown. No base quality values were provided; no much bigger clone lies one nucleotide off. The data derive from a study of CD8+ T cells in alopecia areata (dated by TCRdb to the late 2010s). The study in broad terms: To study T cell clonal expansion in alopecia areata, the researchers applied high-throughput TCRbeta sequencing to both the C3H/HeJ mouse model and human patients. Clonality in the scalp was compared among normal scalp (n=4), patchy alopecia areata scalp (n=8), and alopecia totalis/universalis scalp (n=8). RNA was obtained with the PAXgene miRNA kit for fixed scalp, the miRNeasy kit for PBMCs, and the RNeasy kit for mouse skin. Human TCRbeta sequencing covered scalp tissue and sorted CD4+ and CD8+ peripheral blood T cells from patchy and totalis/universalis alopecia areata patients and healthy controls. Amplification of TCRbeta CDR3 regions was done by immunoSEQ multiplex PCR using 35 Vbeta forward primers and 13 Jbeta reverse primers. Paper-wide results and their limitations: Compared with mice, TCR sequences shared between patients were less clear, possibly partly because of HLA diversity across the patient population. Lesional scalp, especially in alopecia totalis/universalis, showed higher clonality and more expanded CD8+ clones than normal scalp, suggesting antigenic drive. Resident alphabeta T cells in normal human skin are also sequenced, complicating scalp TCR repertoire analysis, unlike mouse skin dominated by gammadelta T cells.

After PBMCs were isolated by density centrifugation and stained for CD3, CD4 and CD8, a FACSAria was used to sort CD4+ and CD8+ T cells. Unaffected controls provided scalp biopsies and blood samples. Trimmed from V: 4 bases; trimmed from J: 3 bases; junction bases lacking a gene match: 5. Taken from the germline V gene, the CDR1 and CDR2 loops are SGHAT and FQNNGV. Including cysteine and phenylalanine, the CDR3 has 14 amino acids. Of all the DNA, just the CDR3 is kept, 42 bases in frame from base 1. The library was obtained by the immunoSEQ multiplex PCR assay. For TCR sequencing, RNA was extracted from every sample and reverse transcribed into cDNA to serve as template. SuperScript III was used for first-strand cDNA synthesis, primed with a 2:1 mix of oligo-dT and random hexamers. A synthetic immune receptor repertoire was used to gauge amplification bias, and whatever bias remained was removed computationally. The published analysis was carried out like this. Raw reads were preprocessed for error removal, and CDR3 was defined according to IMGT conventions as running from the conserved cysteine to phenylalanine. To get clonality, Shannon entropy was normalized by log2 of the number of productive unique TCRs and the result was subtracted from 1. Scalp TCRbeta sequences were cross-referenced with sorted blood CD4 and CD8 repertoires so that the CD4 or CD8 identity of scalp clones could be inferred. Held by TCRdb, this immuneACCESS table contains in-frame sequences only and omits some clones. Under half of the omission traces to an unresolved V gene where checked; the cause of the rest is unknown. That table supplies the V and J calls and clone size; D and trimming were determined from the DNA. The sample table lists approximately 98,000 clones, around 59% of them with a count of one. The ten largest account for around a fifth of the sample.

The rearranged segments are TRBV11-2 and TRBJ2-7, with 8 bases matching TRBD1. This receptor was obtained from a human donor in good health. Source material: CD8+ T cells sorted from blood. The sequence in DNA is TGTGCCAGCAGCTCAGACAGGGGTGGCTACGAGCAGTACTTC. It codes for CASSSDRGGYEQYF. The full variable domain, completed from the reference TRBV11-2 and TRBJ2-7 proteins outside the CDR3, reads EAGVAQSPRYKIIEKRQSVAFWCNPISGHATLYWYQQILGQGPKLLIQFQNNGVVDDSQLPKDRFSAERLKGVDSTLKIQPAKLEDSAVYLCASSSDRGGYEQYFGPGTRLTVT.